These T cell receptor beta chains were read from a single sample in a study of metastatic and nonmetastatic thyroid tumors. TCRdb called clones again from the PCR reads with MiXCR. The table includes 25,000 to 40,000 clones, approximately 7.4% detected once. Sequenced: blood. The receptors were sampled from a female donor with papillary thyroid cancer or a benign thyroid nodule (not recorded which). Some clones in this sample may be carry-over from other donors' samples. Each CDR3 is given with its conserved first and last residue. The order of the fields is CDR3 DNA, CDR3 protein, V gene, clone size, J gene, D gene. A D gene is named only where the DNA matches it firmly. Clone size is given for some rows only: seen once, a few or many times, or a class if the clone is expanded.

CDR3 DNA: TGTGCCAGGGTTGAGGACACTGAAGCTTTCTTT
CDR3 protein: CARVEDTEAFF
V gene: TRBV19
clone size: many
J gene: TRBJ1-1
D gene: NA

CDR3 DNA: TGTGCCAGCAGCTTAGGCGGGGGGCCAGATACGCAGTATTTT
CDR3 protein: CASSLGGGPDTQYF
V gene: TRBV7-2
clone size: many
J gene: TRBJ2-3
D gene: TRBD2

CDR3 DNA: TGTGCCAGCAGTGCCGGACTACCAGATACGCAGTATTTT
CDR3 protein: CASSAGLPDTQYF
V gene: TRBV6-4
clone size: many
J gene: TRBJ2-3
D gene: NA

CDR3 DNA: TGTGCCAGCAGCCCAATAACAGGGCCTCTTGAAGCTTTCTTT
CDR3 protein: CASSPITGPLEAFF
V gene: TRBV28
clone size: many
J gene: TRBJ1-1
D gene: NA

CDR3 DNA: TGTGCCAGCAGGCGGGACGGTTCGCGTGAGCAGTTCTTC
CDR3 protein: CASRRDGSREQFF
V gene: TRBV2
clone size: many
J gene: TRBJ2-1
D gene: NA

CDR3 DNA: TGCGCCAGCAGCTTGGGCCCCCGGGAGACTAGCACAGATACGCAGTATTTT
CDR3 protein: CASSLGPRETSTDTQYF
V gene: TRBV5-1
clone size: many
J gene: TRBJ2-3
D gene: NA

CDR3 DNA: TGTGCCAGCAGCTCCGGTAGGGGAGCTTTCTTT
CDR3 protein: CASSSGRGAFF
V gene: TRBV28
clone size: many
J gene: TRBJ1-1
D gene: NA

CDR3 DNA: TGTGCCAGCAGCCCCCCGCCCGGAGGCACTGAAGCTTTCTTT
CDR3 protein: CASSPPPGGTEAFF
V gene: TRBV11-1
clone size: many
J gene: TRBJ1-1
D gene: NA

CDR3 DNA: TGTGCCAGCAGTAAGGGGGGACAGGCCTACTCGAACACTGAAGCTTTCTTT
CDR3 protein: CASSKGGQAYSNTEAFF
V gene: TRBV6-1
clone size: many
J gene: TRBJ1-1
D gene: TRBD1

CDR3 DNA: TGTGCCAGCAGCACGGGACTAGCGGCCAGCAATGAGCAGTTCTTC
CDR3 protein: CASSTGLAASNEQFF
V gene: TRBV7-9
clone size: many
J gene: TRBJ2-1
D gene: TRBD2

CDR3 DNA: TGTGCCAGCAGCCACACGGGGGGCGAGCAGTACTTC
CDR3 protein: CASSHTGGEQYF
V gene: TRBV7-3
clone size: many
J gene: TRBJ2-7
D gene: TRBD2

CDR3 DNA: TGTGCCAGCAGTACCGGGACAGGGGACTACGAGCAGTACTTC
CDR3 protein: CASSTGTGDYEQYF
V gene: TRBV6-1
clone size: many
J gene: TRBJ2-7
D gene: TRBD1

CDR3 DNA: TGTGCCAGCAGCCAAGATAGACAGGGATACACCGGGGAGCTGTTTTTT
CDR3 protein: CASSQDRQGYTGELFF
V gene: TRBV3-1
clone size: many
J gene: TRBJ2-2
D gene: TRBD1

CDR3 DNA: TGCGCCAGCAGCTTTTCGCGGGGAGCCTACGAGCAGTACTTC
CDR3 protein: CASSFSRGAYEQYF
V gene: TRBV5-1
clone size: many
J gene: TRBJ2-7
D gene: NA

CDR3 DNA: TGTGCCAGCAATACCGGGACAGGGGAGTCAGGGCAGTACTTC
CDR3 protein: CASNTGTGESGQYF
V gene: TRBV25-1
clone size: NA
J gene: TRBJ2-7
D gene: TRBD1

CDR3 DNA: TGTGCCAGCCAGGGGGGGCTCAATAATTCACCCCTCCACTTT
CDR3 protein: CASQGGLNNSPLHF
V gene: TRBV6-1
clone size: few
J gene: TRBJ1-6
D gene: TRBD1

CDR3 DNA: TGCGCCAGCAGCCCGGATTGGCTAGCCCTGTACTTC
CDR3 protein: CASSPDWLALYF
V gene: TRBV4-1
clone size: NA
J gene: TRBJ2-5
D gene: NA